The 31 T cell receptor beta chains given below trace back to one sample, sequenced in a study of blood T cell repertoires in COVID-19. Produced via immunoSEQ multiplex PCR; TCRdb's table is partial and in-frame only. Of hundreds of thousands of clones listed, around 87% were seen once; the top ten hold 3% to 4%. Material for sequencing was peripheral blood. These receptors all come from a woman between 50 and 59 years old with active or convalescent COVID-19.

The genes are TRBV4-1 and TRBJ1-3; D not certain. V was cut by 5 bases and J by 2 bases, with 10 bases left in between. This CDR3 has 14 residues. The germline CDR1 and CDR2 sequences are MGHRA and YSYEKL. CDR3 protein: CASSYGIPGNTIYF. CDR3 bases: TGCGCCAGCAGCTACGGGATCCCTGGAAACACCATATATTTT.

The V gene is TRBV30, the J gene TRBJ2-7; maybe TRBD2 (6 bases). Trimming pared 4 bases from V and 1 base from J, leaving 14 bases between. From germline, CDR1 is GTSNPN and CDR2 SVGIG (reference sequence). This CDR3 contains 14 residues. Here the CDR3 DNA reads TGTGCCTGGACCGCGGGAAGGGGATCCTACGAGCAGTACTTC. Amino acid sequence: CAWTAGRGSYEQYF.

Only one count was recorded for this clone. The junction differs from germline at one of its ends, possibly a read error. This chain links TRBV30 with TRBJ1-2; tentatively, D is TRBD1 (5 bases). The CDR3 runs to 16 residues. Germline loops: CDR1 GTSNPN, CDR2 SVGIG (reference sequence). The CDR3 DNA sequence: TGCTCGGAGGGGAAACCCTACATGTCGGGCGACTATGGCTACACCTTC. Protein product: CSEGKPYMSGDYGYTF.

CDR3 sequence reads: CASSLSQARYEQYF. The CDR3 DNA follows: TGTGCCAGCAGCTTGTCGCAGGCCCGCTACGAGCAGTACTTC. This sequence joins TRBV5-6 and TRBJ2-7; no firm D call. CDR1 and CDR2 from the germline V gene are SGHDT and YYEEEE. The CDR3 is made up of 14 amino acids. With 1 base removed from V and 3 bases from J, the gap between germline ends came to 11 bases.

The rearrangement links TRBV7-6 to TRBJ2-1; the match to TRBD2 covers 7 bases. Trimming removed 1 base from V and 8 bases from J; junction bases left unmatched: 8. Germline V gene lookup returns CDR1 SGHVS and CDR2 FNYEAQ. The length of the CDR3 is 15 residues. Here the CDR3 DNA reads TGTGCCAGCAGCTTAGAGGGCGGGAGAGGATATGAGCAGTTCTTC. As protein: CASSLEGGRGYEQFF.

The chain uses TRBV12-3 or TRBV12-4 and TRBJ1-1, with no clear D. V lost 5 bases and J lost 5, with 12 bases in between. This CDR3 has 13 amino acids. This CDR3 reads CASSLNSQTEAFF. Here the CDR3 DNA reads TGTGCCAGCAGTCTTAATAGCCAGACTGAAGCTTTCTTT.

The chain links TRBV27 to TRBJ1-1; TRBD1 agrees at 9 bases. This CDR3 has 15 residues. Germline V gives CDR1 MNHEY, CDR2 SMNVEV (reference sequence). V gave up 5 bases and J gave up 2 bases; unmatched junction bases: 6. The CDR3 loop reads CASSPGTGSNTEAFF. CDR3 nucleotide sequence: TGTGCCAGCAGTCCAGGGACAGGGTCAAACACTGAAGCTTTCTTT.

This rearrangement joins TRBV7-2 to TRBJ2-7; TRBD1 aligns across 7 bases. From germline, CDR1 is SGHTA and CDR2 FQGNSA. The CDR3 extends over 18 amino acids. Trimming cost V 1 base and J 2 bases; bases outside gene matches: 14. In DNA form, the CDR3 reads TGTGCCAGCAGCTTAGAAATACTGGGACAGATATTTACCTACGAGCAGTACTTC. This sequence encodes CASSLEILGQIFTYEQYF.

The chain combines TRBV6-5 with TRBJ1-1, with 7 bases fitting TRBD1. The V and J ends lost 6 bases and 0 bases, in that order; junction bases with no gene match: 7. The CDR3 sequence is 15 residues long. The germline V gene encodes CDR1 MNHEY and CDR2 SVGAGI. This chain's CDR3 is CASSRQGRVNTEAFF. The CDR3 DNA follows: TGTGCCAGCAGCCGACAGGGTCGGGTGAACACTGAAGCTTTCTTT.

The chain has TRBV7-2 and TRBJ1-3; 7 bases are shared with TRBD1. The germline gives CDR1 SGHTA, CDR2 FQGNSA. J gave up 4 bases and V 3 bases, and 6 bases lay outside the gene matches. The CDR3 consists of 15 residues. CDR3 sequence (DNA): TGTGCCAGCAGCTTGAGGGGACAGCAAGGAAACACCATATATTTT. Its protein is CASSLRGQQGNTIYF.

V is TRBV30 and J is TRBJ1-2, with D possibly matching TRBD1 (5 bases). Germline assignment: CDR1 GTSNPN and CDR2 SVGIG (reference sequence). The germline V and J ends were trimmed by 3 bases and 7 bases, with 15 bases remaining between them. The CDR3 consists of 13 residues. DNA for the CDR3: TGTGCCTGGAGCGCGGGGGTAGGTGGTGGCTACACCTTC. It yields the protein CAWSAGVGGGYTF.

The chain couples TRBV5-1 to TRBJ2-2; 9 bases map to TRBD2. In germline, CDR1 is SGHRS, CDR2 YFSETQ. V gave up 4 bases and J gave up 3 bases; unmatched junction bases: 7. The CDR3 consists of 16 residues. CDR3 DNA sequence: TGCGCCAGCAGCGACGCGGGGGGGCCGGACACCGGGGAGCTGTTTTTT. Residues: CASSDAGGPDTGELFF.

The J gene is TRBJ2-2, the V gene TRBV10-3, with a weak D call TRBD2 (6 bases). The CDR3 extends over 16 amino acids. The V and J ends lost 6 bases and 5 bases respectively, with 19 bases between them. Germline CDR1 and CDR2: ENHRY and SYGVKD. CDR3 nucleotides: TGTGCCATCAGCCAGGACTATTCGGCCCCAACCGGGGAGCTGTTTTTT. Its protein is CAISQDYSAPTGELFF.

CDR3 sequence: CASGWGGDGYTF. CDR3 DNA sequence: TGTGCCAGCGGTTGGGGGGGTGATGGCTACACCTTC. J is TRBJ1-2 and V is TRBV27; D might be TRBD1 (5 bases). Germline CDR1 reads MNHEY; CDR2 reads SMNVEV (reference sequence). The V and J ends lost 8 bases and 6 bases respectively, with 13 bases between them. This CDR3 has 12 amino acids.

This chain joins TRBV5-5 and TRBJ1-1, with TRBD1 matching over 7 bases. Germline loops: CDR1 SGHKS, CDR2 YYEKEE (reference sequence). Trimming at V came to 5 bases and at J to 3 bases, leaving 7 bases not matched to a gene. The CDR3 has 14 residues. As DNA, the CDR3 is TGTGCCAGCAGTCTACAGGGGTTGGACACTGAAGCTTTCTTT. It yields the protein CASSLQGLDTEAFF.

The V and J genes are TRBV2 and TRBJ1-1; D is possibly TRBD1 (5 bases). Germline V gene sequence: CDR1 SNHLY, CDR2 FYNNEI. The CDR3 contains 13 residues. Trimming stripped 11 bases from V and 4 bases from J, with 17 bases between. The CDR3 nucleotides read TGTGCCGACTTTCTCCAGGGTGGCACTGAAGCTTTCTTT. Its translation: CADFLQGGTEAFF. Complete variable domain (other parts from reference TRBV2 and TRBJ1-1): EPEVTQTPSHQVTQMGQEVILRCVPISNHLYFYWYRQILGQKVEFLVSFYNNEISEKSEIFDDQFSVERPDGSNFTLKIRSTKLEDSAMYFCADFLQGGTEAFFGQGTRLTVV.

The J gene is TRBJ1-1, the V gene TRBV28, with D uncertain. This CDR3 comprises 14 residues. V dropped 5 bases and J dropped 5 bases, with 15 bases sitting between them. Germline V gene lookup returns CDR1 MDHEN and CDR2 SYDVKM. CDR3 bases: TGTGCCAGCAGTAGAGACAACGTACGGACTGAAGCTTTCTTT. Its translation is CASSRDNVRTEAFF. Using reference TRBV28 and TRBJ1-1 for the parts outside the CDR3, the full variable domain is DVKVTQSSRYLVKRTGEKVFLECVQDMDHENMFWYRQDPGLGLRLIYFSYDVKMKEKGDIPEGYSVSREKKERFSLILESASTNQTSMYLCASSRDNVRTEAFFGQGTRLTVV.

The gene calls are TRBV18 and TRBJ2-1; TRBD2 agrees at 14 bases. In germline, CDR1 is KGHSH, CDR2 LQKENI. V was clipped by 3 bases and J by 0 bases; unmatched bases: 7. The CDR3 length is 19 residues. The CDR3 protein is CASSPLPGTSGSSYNEQFF. In nucleotides, the CDR3 is TGTGCCAGCTCACCTCTACCCGGGACTAGCGGGAGCTCCTACAATGAGCAGTTCTTC.

The chain links TRBV27 to TRBJ1-1; 7 positions agree with TRBD1. Germline V gene sequence: CDR1 MNHEY, CDR2 SMNVEV (reference sequence). There are 13 residues in the CDR3. V was pared by 3 bases and J by 5 bases, with 3 bases of the junction left unmatched. CDR3 amino acids: CASSFTGETEAFF. The CDR3 nucleotides are TGTGCCAGCAGTTTTACAGGGGAAACTGAAGCTTTCTTT.

The chain is built from TRBV24-1 and TRBJ2-5; 9 nucleotides align to TRBD1. The CDR3 is made up of 18 amino acids. Germline V gene sequence: CDR1 KGHDR, CDR2 SFDVKD. V gave up 4 bases and J gave up 5 bases; unmatched junction bases: 16. CDR3: CATSDFLRWDRVHETQYF. In DNA, the CDR3 is TGTGCCACCAGTGACTTCCTCCGTTGGGACAGGGTTCACGAGACCCAGTACTTC.

V and J are TRBV5-8 and TRBJ1-1; D possibly corresponds to TRBD1 (5 bases). The germline V gene has CDR1 SGHTS and CDR2 YDEGEE. The germline V and J ends were trimmed by 2 bases and 3 bases, with 11 bases remaining between them. The CDR3 has 14 residues. CDR3 protein: CASSFLQEYTEAFF. In nucleotides, the CDR3 is TGTGCCAGCAGCTTCCTACAGGAGTACACTGAAGCTTTCTTT.

The gene calls are TRBV30 and TRBJ1-6; weak D call: TRBD1 (6 bases). Trimming pared 3 bases from V and 0 bases from J, leaving 9 bases between. CDR3 size: 15 residues. The germline gives CDR1 GTSNPN, CDR2 SVGIG (reference sequence). The CDR3 reads CAWSGQSSYNSPLHF. The CDR3 DNA is TGTGCCTGGAGCGGACAGAGCTCCTATAATTCACCCCTCCACTTT.

As regards this clone: One junction end disagrees with the germline gene, perhaps due to a read error. The genes are TRBV19 and TRBJ1-1; 7 nucleotides agree with TRBD1. The CDR3 has 11 residues. The V gene's germline CDR1 is LNHDA and CDR2 SQIVND (reference sequence). CDR3 region: CASIGGIRGSF. The CDR3 coding sequence is TGTGCCAGTATTGGAGGGATCAGGGGGAGCTTT.

The chain recombines TRBV19 with TRBJ1-5, with 7 bases fitting TRBD1. The CDR3 has 13 residues. Germline V CDR1 and CDR2: LNHDA, SQIVND (reference sequence). V trimming: 6 bases; J trimming: 2 bases; junction bases outside the gene matches: 1. CDR3 protein: CASRTGGNQPQHF. CDR3 DNA sequence: TGTGCCAGTAGAACAGGGGGCAATCAGCCCCAGCATTTT. Full variable domain (missing parts from reference TRBV19 and TRBJ1-5): DGGITQSPKYLFRKEGQNVTLSCEQNLNHDAMYWYRQDPGQGLRLIYYSQIVNDFQKGDIAEGYSVSREKKESFPLTVTSAQKNPTAFYLCASRTGGNQPQHFGDGTRLSIL.

The genes are TRBV9 and TRBJ2-7, with TRBD1 matching 9 bases. Trimming at V came to 0 bases and at J to 2 bases, leaving 6 bases not matched to a gene. The CDR3 covers 16 residues. From germline, CDR1 is SGDLS and CDR2 YYNGEE. In DNA form, the CDR3 reads TGTGCCAGCAGCGTAGTGTTGGGACAGGGAACCTACGAGCAGTACTTC. This encodes CASSVVLGQGTYEQYF.

The gene calls are TRBV30 and TRBJ2-1, with 7 bases aligning to TRBD2. Trimming cost V 6 bases and J 2 bases; bases outside gene matches: 1. This CDR3 has 12 residues. CDR1 GTSNPN and CDR2 SVGIG come from the germline V gene (reference sequence). CDR3: CACSGPYNEQFF. CDR3 coding DNA: TGTGCCTGTAGCGGGCCCTACAATGAGCAGTTCTTC.

A single count supports this clone. The chain recombines TRBV19 with TRBJ1-1; D is unresolved. The germline V gene encodes CDR1 LNHDA and CDR2 SQIVND (reference sequence). The length of the CDR3 is 17 residues. V was trimmed by 3 bases and J by 2 bases, leaving 19 bases between them. CDR3 region: CASSIPDGIWGNTEAFF. The CDR3 DNA reads TGTGCCAGTAGTATCCCGGACGGGATATGGGGTAACACTGAAGCTTTCTTT. Full variable domain (remainder filled in from reference TRBV19 and TRBJ1-1): DGGITQSPKYLFRKEGQNVTLSCEQNLNHDAMYWYRQDPGQGLRLIYYSQIVNDFQKGDIAEGYSVSREKKESFPLTVTSAQKNPTAFYLCASSIPDGIWGNTEAFFGQGTRLTVV.

The chain combines TRBV6-5 with TRBJ2-5; 10 bases are a match to TRBD1. Trimming at V came to 6 bases and at J to 5 bases, leaving 9 bases not matched to a gene. This CDR3 is built from 15 residues. Germline V gives CDR1 MNHEY, CDR2 SVGAGI. CDR3 amino acids: CASRRGGTGVETQYF. CDR3 nucleotide sequence: TGTGCCAGCAGGCGAGGAGGGACAGGGGTGGAGACCCAGTACTTC.

The gene calls are TRBV29-1 and TRBJ1-5, with D maybe TRBD1 (6 bases). This CDR3 is built from 18 residues. V was shortened by 8 bases and J by 0 bases, with 26 bases between the two germline ends. Per germline, CDR1 SQVTM and CDR2 ANQGSEA. CDR3: CSLKAQGREPYSNQPQHF. The CDR3 DNA is TGCAGCCTAAAGGCACAGGGCAGGGAGCCTTATAGCAATCAGCCCCAGCATTTT.

The chain is built from TRBV25-1 and TRBJ2-1; weak D call: TRBD1 (6 bases). The germline V gene has CDR1 MGHDK and CDR2 SYGVNS. The CDR3 loop spans 15 amino acids. The V gene lost 5 bases and the J gene lost 7 bases, with 18 bases spanning the gap. Written as DNA, the CDR3 is TGTGCCAGCAGTTCGGACAGTCTAATAGTGAATGAGCAGTTCTTC. Amino acids: CASSSDSLIVNEQFF.

The rearrangement joins TRBV14 to TRBJ1-1; D unclear. CDR1 is SGHDN and CDR2 is FVKESK in the germline V gene. This CDR3 region has 14 residues. V dropped 3 bases and J dropped 0 bases, with 8 bases sitting between them. CDR3 protein: CASSQEGLNTEAFF. The CDR3 nucleotides read TGTGCCAGCAGCCAGGAGGGTTTGAACACTGAAGCTTTCTTT.